These T cell receptor beta chains were read from a single sample in a study of patients and donors after allogeneic stem cell transplantation. TCRdb itself ran the RT-PCR reads through MiXCR, one entry per CDR3 protein. This table has approximately 200,000 distinct CDR3 sequences, around 40% appearing once. Sequencing input: blood, either unsorted or a sorted T cell fraction (not recorded which). The receptors were gathered from a human donor who was either an allogeneic HSCT recipient or a stem cell or donor lymphocyte infusion donor (not recorded which). It is not recorded whose cells these are; they may come from a transplant donor. Each CDR3 is given without its conserved first and last residue.

v_call	j_call	cdr3_aa
TRBV29-1	TRBJ1-4	SVVDGSAGDGKLF
TRBV5-1	TRBJ2-1	ASSSPRGSPPNEQF
TRBV15	TRBJ1-6	ATSRDRDRNSPLH
TRBV29-1	TRBJ1-4	SVVAGRREKLF
TRBV5-1	TRBJ2-1	ASSSPSLANEQF
TRBV20-1	TRBJ2-7	SARGGRVSTYEQY
TRBV5-1	TRBJ2-1	ASSLGGQSNEQF
TRBV6-2/TRBV6-3	TRBJ1-2	ASRTTGAGYGYT
TRBV7-2	TRBJ2-2	ASSSRQRNTGELF
TRBV7-2	TRBJ2-5	ASSLLAGGPRETQY
TRBV7-2	TRBJ2-5	ASSVDSQETQY
TRBV20-1	TRBJ1-3	SAWTGGDFIDTIY
TRBV27	TRBJ1-1	ASQTRGGAEAF
TRBV5-1	TRBJ1-6	ASSFGGTVNSPLH
TRBV5-1	TRBJ2-7	ASSFRDSGIKTYEQY
TRBV20-1	TRBJ1-5	SARRGRNQPQH
TRBV2	TRBJ2-1	ASRSGGSYNEQF
TRBV20-1	TRBJ1-5	SARGPTNSNQPQH
TRBV12-3/TRBV12-4	TRBJ1-2	ASTERGVNYGYT
TRBV7-2	TRBJ2-3	ASSLLLQTDTQY
TRBV7-2	TRBJ2-2	ASSFNGGPNTGELF
TRBV20-1	TRBJ1-2	SAQPQDSYGYT
TRBV11-2	TRBJ2-7	ASSSYGGQGIYEQY
TRBV28	TRBJ1-1	ASSDRRGTNTEAF
TRBV4-1	TRBJ1-4	ASSQNPPGGLANEKLF
TRBV28	TRBJ2-5	ASSLRSGEETQY
TRBV18	TRBJ1-2	ASSPSRENYGYT
TRBV11-1	TRBJ2-7	ASSYYGATYEQY
TRBV9	TRBJ1-6	ASSAGVSPLH